One and the same sample provided the 6 T cell receptor beta chains below, sequenced in a study of beta chain features in type 1 diabetes. All of the isolated RNA was reverse transcribed, so expressed TCRB transcripts were sequenced. The protocol was immunoSEQ multiplex PCR, while the TCRdb copy is restricted to in-frame clones and leaves out a portion. This table has 150,000 or so clones, 9% to 10% appearing once. Sample: central memory CD4+ T cells from blood. The receptors shown here come from a young woman in good health.

This clone was detected only a few times. The rearrangement uses TRBV15 and TRBJ2-5, with D maybe TRBD2 (5 bases). The CDR3 is 14 residues long. The germline V gene has CDR1 LNHNV and CDR2 YYDKDF (reference sequence). The V end lost 1 base, the J end lost 4 bases, and 10 bases lay between the germline ends. CDR3 DNA: TGTGCCACCAGCAGAGGGGCGAGCGGAGAGACCCAGTACTTC. Its protein is CATSRGASGETQYF.

This clone was counted between two and nine times. The rearrangement links TRBV5-1 to TRBJ1-4, with 7 bases fitting TRBD1. Germline CDR1 reads SGHRS; CDR2 reads YFSETQ. The V segment lost 4 bases and the J segment 5 bases; nucleotides outside the gene matches: 8. The CDR3 has 15 residues. The CDR3: CASSRLGTENEKLFF. The CDR3 DNA follows: TGCGCCAGCAGCCGCCTCGGGACAGAGAATGAAAAACTGTTTTTT.

The chain carries TRBV5-1 and TRBJ2-2, with no clear D. CDR3 length equals 18 residues. V lost 3 bases and J lost 4, with 22 bases in between. Germline V gives CDR1 SGHRS, CDR2 YFSETQ. The CDR3 here is CASSSSVLRGSGTGELFF. The CDR3 DNA follows: TGCGCCAGCAGCTCCTCGGTCCTGCGAGGAAGTGGCACCGGGGAGCTGTTTTTT.

The chain recombines TRBV7-2 with TRBJ2-1; 11 bases line up with TRBD2. Germline V gene sequence: CDR1 SGHTA, CDR2 FQGNSA. V lost 5 bases, J lost 7 bases, and 7 bases stayed unmatched. The length of the CDR3 is 15 residues. DNA for the CDR3: TGTGCCAGCAGCCGGGTAGCGGGGGGGCGGAATGAGCAGTTCTTC. It yields the protein CASSRVAGGRNEQFF.

This clone was counted a few times. This sequence joins TRBV2 and TRBJ2-7, with TRBD1 identical over 10 bases. Germline CDR1 and CDR2: SNHLY and FYNNEI. J gave up 3 bases and V 6 bases, and 11 bases lay outside the gene matches. This CDR3 has 16 amino acids. CDR3 sequence reads: CASRESGTGEYYEQYF. The CDR3 region has the DNA TGTGCCAGCAGAGAATCCGGGACAGGGGAATACTACGAGCAGTACTTC. The whole variable domain, filled in from reference TRBV2 and TRBJ2-7, reads EPEVTQTPSHQVTQMGQEVILRCVPISNHLYFYWYRQILGQKVEFLVSFYNNEISEKSEIFDDQFSVERPDGSNFTLKIRSTKLEDSAMYFCASRESGTGEYYEQYFGPGTRLTVT.

The CDR3 spells CASSLAGAQEQYF. In DNA, the CDR3 is TGTGCCAGCAGCTTAGCAGGGGCGCAGGAGCAGTACTTC. The chain uses TRBV7-9 and TRBJ2-7, with D maybe TRBD1 (5 bases). CDR3 length equals 13 residues. Germline V gives CDR1 SEHNR, CDR2 FQNEAQ (reference sequence). Trimming shortened V by 0 bases and J by 7 bases, and 10 bases separated the two germline ends. The full variable domain, in which reference TRBV7-9 and TRBJ2-7 provide the parts outside the CDR3, is DTGVSQNPRHKITKRGQNVTFRCDPISEHNRLYWYRQTLGQGPEFLTYFQNEAQLEKSRLLSDRFSAERPKGSFSTLEIQRTEQGDSAMYLCASSLAGAQEQYFGPGTRLTVT.